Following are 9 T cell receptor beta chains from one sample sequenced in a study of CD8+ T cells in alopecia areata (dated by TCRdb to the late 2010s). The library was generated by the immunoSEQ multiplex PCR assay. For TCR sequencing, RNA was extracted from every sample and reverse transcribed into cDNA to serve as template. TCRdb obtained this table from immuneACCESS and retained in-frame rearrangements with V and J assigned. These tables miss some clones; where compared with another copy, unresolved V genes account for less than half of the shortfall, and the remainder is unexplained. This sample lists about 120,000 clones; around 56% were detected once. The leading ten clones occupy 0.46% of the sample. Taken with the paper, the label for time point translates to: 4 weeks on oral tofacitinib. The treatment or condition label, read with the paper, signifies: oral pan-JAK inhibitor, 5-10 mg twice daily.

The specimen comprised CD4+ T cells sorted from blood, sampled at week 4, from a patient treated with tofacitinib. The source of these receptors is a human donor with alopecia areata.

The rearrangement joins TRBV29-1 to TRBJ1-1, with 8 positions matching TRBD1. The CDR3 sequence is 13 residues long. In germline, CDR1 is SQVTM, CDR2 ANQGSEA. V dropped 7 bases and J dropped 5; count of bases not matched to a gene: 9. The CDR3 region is CSAMTGEGTEAFF. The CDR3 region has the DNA TGCAGCGCTATGACAGGGGAGGGAACTGAAGCTTTCTTT.

DNA for the CDR3: TGCAGCGTCGCAACCGGGACAGGTCTCCGGAATGAGCAGTTCTTC. This sequence encodes CSVATGTGLRNEQFF. This chain uses TRBV29-1 with TRBJ2-1, with 8 bases fitting TRBD1. V gave up 6 bases and J gave up 7 bases; unmatched junction bases: 14. Germline V gene lookup returns CDR1 SQVTM and CDR2 ANQGSEA. CDR3 length equals 15 residues.

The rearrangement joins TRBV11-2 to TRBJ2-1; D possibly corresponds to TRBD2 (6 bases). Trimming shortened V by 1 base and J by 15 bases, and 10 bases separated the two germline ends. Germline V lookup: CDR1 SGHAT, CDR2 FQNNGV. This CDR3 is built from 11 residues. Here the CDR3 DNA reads TGTGCCAGCAGCTTAGCGGGGGATAGGTTCTTC. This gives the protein CASSLAGDRFF. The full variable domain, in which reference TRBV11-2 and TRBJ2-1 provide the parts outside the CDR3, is EAGVAQSPRYKIIEKRQSVAFWCNPISGHATLYWYQQILGQGPKLLIQFQNNGVVDDSQLPKDRFSAERLKGVDSTLKIQPAKLEDSAVYLCASSLAGDRFFGPGTRLTVL.

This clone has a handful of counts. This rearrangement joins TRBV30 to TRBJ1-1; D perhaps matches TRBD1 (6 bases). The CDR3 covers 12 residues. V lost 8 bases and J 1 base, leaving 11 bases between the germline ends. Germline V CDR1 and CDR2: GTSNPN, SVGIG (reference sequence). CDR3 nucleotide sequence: TGTGCCGGAGGACAGCCGAACACTGAAGCTTTCTTT. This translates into CAGGQPNTEAFF.

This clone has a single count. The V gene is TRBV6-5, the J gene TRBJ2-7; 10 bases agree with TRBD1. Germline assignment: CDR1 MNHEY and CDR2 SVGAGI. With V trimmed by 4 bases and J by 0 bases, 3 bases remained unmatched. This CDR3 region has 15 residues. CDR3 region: CASSSWTGGSYEQYF. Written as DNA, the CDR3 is TGTGCCAGCAGTTCCTGGACAGGGGGCTCCTACGAGCAGTACTTC.

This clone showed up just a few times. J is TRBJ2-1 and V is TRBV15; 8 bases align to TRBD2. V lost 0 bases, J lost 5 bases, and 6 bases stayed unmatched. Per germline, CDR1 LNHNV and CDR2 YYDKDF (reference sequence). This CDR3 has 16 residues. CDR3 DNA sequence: TGTGCCACCAGCAGAGAAAGACTAGCGCCAAACAATGAGCAGTTCTTC. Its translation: CATSRERLAPNNEQFF.

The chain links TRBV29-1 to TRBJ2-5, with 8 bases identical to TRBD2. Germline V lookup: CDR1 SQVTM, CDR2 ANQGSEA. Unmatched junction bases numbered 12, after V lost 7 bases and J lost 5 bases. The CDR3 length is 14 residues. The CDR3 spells CSAARRLAWETQYF. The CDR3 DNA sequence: TGCAGCGCCGCCCGTAGACTAGCGTGGGAGACCCAGTACTTC.

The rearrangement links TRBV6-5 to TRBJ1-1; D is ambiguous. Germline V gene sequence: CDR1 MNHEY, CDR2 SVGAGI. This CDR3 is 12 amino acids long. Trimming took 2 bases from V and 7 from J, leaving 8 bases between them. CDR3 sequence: CASSYGEGEAFF. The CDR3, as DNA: TGTGCCAGCAGTTACGGGGAGGGTGAAGCTTTCTTT.

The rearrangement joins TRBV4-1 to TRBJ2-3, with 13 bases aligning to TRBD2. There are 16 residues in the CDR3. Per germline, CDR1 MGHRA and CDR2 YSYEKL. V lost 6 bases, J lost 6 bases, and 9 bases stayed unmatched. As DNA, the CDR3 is TGCGCCAGCAGGCGTGGGACTAGCGGGACGGGGGATACGCAGTATTTT. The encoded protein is CASRRGTSGTGDTQYF.